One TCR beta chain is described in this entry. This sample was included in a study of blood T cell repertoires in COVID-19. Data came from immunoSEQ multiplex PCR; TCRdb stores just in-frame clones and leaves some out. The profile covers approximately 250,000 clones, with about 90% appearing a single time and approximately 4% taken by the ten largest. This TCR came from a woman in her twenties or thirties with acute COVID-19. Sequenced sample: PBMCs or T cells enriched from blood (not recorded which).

CDR3 sequence: CASTTPGTSGRANTGELFF. DNA of the CDR3: TGTGCCAGTACTACCCCCGGGACTAGCGGGAGGGCTAACACCGGGGAGCTGTTTTTT. The chain links TRBV19 to TRBJ2-2; 16 nucleotides line up with TRBD2. Trimming at V came to 7 bases and at J to 2 bases, leaving 10 bases not matched to a gene. From germline, CDR1 is LNHDA and CDR2 SQIVND (reference sequence). This CDR3 is built from 19 residues.